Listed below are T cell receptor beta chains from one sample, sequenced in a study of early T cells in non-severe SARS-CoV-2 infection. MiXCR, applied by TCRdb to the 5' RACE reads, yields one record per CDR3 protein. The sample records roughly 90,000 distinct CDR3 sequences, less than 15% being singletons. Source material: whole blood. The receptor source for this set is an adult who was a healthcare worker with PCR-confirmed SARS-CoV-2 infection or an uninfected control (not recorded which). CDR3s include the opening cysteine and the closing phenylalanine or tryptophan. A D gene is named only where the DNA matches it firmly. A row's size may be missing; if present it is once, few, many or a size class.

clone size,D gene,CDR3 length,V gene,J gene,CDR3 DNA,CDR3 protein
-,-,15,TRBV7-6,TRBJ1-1,TGTGCCAGCAGCCCCGGGGGGACGGCAGGCACTGAAGCTTTCTTT,CASSPGGTAGTEAFF
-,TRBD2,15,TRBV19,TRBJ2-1,TGTGCCAGTAGTATAGGACTAGCGGGGGGCGATGAACAGTTCTTC,CASSIGLAGGDEQFF
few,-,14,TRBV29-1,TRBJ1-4,TGCAGCGGATGGGGGGAGAAGGAGGGTGAAAAACTGTTTTTT,CSGWGEKEGEKLFF
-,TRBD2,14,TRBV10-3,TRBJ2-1,TGTGCCACCGAGACTAGCGGGGGGGCCGATGAGCAGTTCTTC,CATETSGGADEQFF
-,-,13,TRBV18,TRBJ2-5,TGTGCCAGCTCACCTACCCCCGGGGAGACCCAGTACTTC,CASSPTPGETQYF
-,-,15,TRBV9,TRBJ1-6,TGTGCCATCAGCTTCGGGACGGACCTTAATTCACCCCTCCACTTT,CAISFGTDLNSPLHF
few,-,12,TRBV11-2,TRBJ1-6,TGTGCCAGCAGCTTTCTTAATTCACCCCTCCACTTT,CASSFLNSPLHF
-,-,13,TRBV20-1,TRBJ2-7,TGCAGTGCTAGAGATTCAGGGGGGTTCGAGCAGTACTTC,CSARDSGGFEQYF
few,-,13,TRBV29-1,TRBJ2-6,TGCAGCGTTGGGGGCGCTGGGGCCAACGTCCTGACTTTC,CSVGGAGANVLTF
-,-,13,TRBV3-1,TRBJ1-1,TGTGCCAGCAGCCAAGATATCGCAGGGTCGGCTTTCTTT,CASSQDIAGSAFF
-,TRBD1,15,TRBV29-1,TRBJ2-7,TGCAGCGTAGCAGTTACAGGGGAGTTCGCCTACGAGCAGTACTTC,CSVAVTGEFAYEQYF
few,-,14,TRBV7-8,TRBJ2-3,TGTGCCAGCAGCTTCGGGGGCCGGGCAGATACGCAGTATTTT,CASSFGGRADTQYF
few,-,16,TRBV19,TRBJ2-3,TGTGCCAGTAGTGCCCAAGCCTTTTCTAGCACAGATACGCAGTATTTT,CASSAQAFSSTDTQYF
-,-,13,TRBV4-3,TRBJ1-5,TGCGCCAGCAGCCCCTTTCCGGGGCAGCCCCAGCATTTT,CASSPFPGQPQHF
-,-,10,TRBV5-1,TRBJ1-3,TGCGCCAGCGAAGGAAACACCATATATTTT,CASEGNTIYF
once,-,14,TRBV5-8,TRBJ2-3,TGTGCCAGCAGCTTACCGCCCACCCCAGATACGCAGTATTTT,CASSLPPTPDTQYF
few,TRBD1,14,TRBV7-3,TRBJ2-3,TGTGCCAGCAGCCCGACAGGGGTGTCATATACGCAGTATTTT,CASSPTGVSYTQYF
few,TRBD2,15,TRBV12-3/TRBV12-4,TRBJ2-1,TGTGCCAGCAGCCCTAGCGGGGACTTCTACAATGAGCAGTTCTTC,CASSPSGDFYNEQFF
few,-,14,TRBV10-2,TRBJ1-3,TGCGCCAGCAGTCACAGGGATTCAGGAAACACCATATATTTT,CASSHRDSGNTIYF
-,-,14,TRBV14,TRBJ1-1,TGTGCCAGCAGCCAAGGCGTCAGGGACACTGAAGCTTTCTTT,CASSQGVRDTEAFF
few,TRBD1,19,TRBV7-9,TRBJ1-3,TGTGCCAGCAGCCGGCCCCGGGACAGGGGTCCCCTCTCTGGAAACACCATATATTTT,CASSRPRDRGPLSGNTIYF
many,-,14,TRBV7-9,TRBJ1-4,TGTGCCAGCAGCGTAACAGTTAGGGGTGAAAAACTGTTTTTT,CASSVTVRGEKLFF
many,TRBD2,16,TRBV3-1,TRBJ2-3,TGTGCCAGCAGCCCTAGGCGGGGGGCTTACACAGATACGCAGTATTTT,CASSPRRGAYTDTQYF
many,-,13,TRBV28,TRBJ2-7,TGTGCCAGCGGCGGGACGGCCCACCACGAGCAGTACTTC,CASGGTAHHEQYF